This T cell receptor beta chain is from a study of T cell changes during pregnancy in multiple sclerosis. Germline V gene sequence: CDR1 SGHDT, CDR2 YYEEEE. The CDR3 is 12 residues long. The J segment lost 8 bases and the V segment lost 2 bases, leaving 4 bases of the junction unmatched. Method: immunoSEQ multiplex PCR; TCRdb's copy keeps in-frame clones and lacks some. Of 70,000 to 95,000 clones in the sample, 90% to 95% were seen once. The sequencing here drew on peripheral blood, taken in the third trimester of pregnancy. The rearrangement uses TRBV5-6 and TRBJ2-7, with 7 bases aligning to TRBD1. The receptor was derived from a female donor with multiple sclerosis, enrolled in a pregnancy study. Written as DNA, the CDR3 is TGTGCCAGCAGCTTCGGGACAGATCAGCAGTACTTC. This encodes CASSFGTDQQYF.